Shown below are 10 T cell receptor beta chains from a single sample sequenced in a study of molecular identifiers for immune sequencing clone quantification. Using its own MiXCR run on the PCR reads, TCRdb lists one record per CDR3 protein. This sample has some 93,000 distinct CDR3 sequences, with around a fifth found just once. The sample consisted of naive CD8+ T cells from blood, with Jurkat cell RNA spiked in. Subset described: FACS-sorted CD8+CD4-CCR7+CD45RA+ naive T cells. The receptors come from a human donor in good health. Some libraries in this study had Jurkat cell RNA spiked in.

The rearrangement uses TRBV29-1 and TRBJ2-3; a possible D gene is TRBD2 (6 bases). This CDR3 region has 12 residues. Germline V lookup: CDR1 SQVTM, CDR2 ANQGSEA. The CDR3 protein is CNAGGVEDTQYF. The CDR3 coding sequence is TGCAACGCTGGAGGGGTCGAAGATACGCAGTATTTT.

This clonotype showed up just once. The V gene is TRBV30, the J gene TRBJ2-1; 8 nucleotides match TRBD1. Germline V gives CDR1 GTSNPN, CDR2 SVGIG (reference sequence). V trimming: 5 bases; J trimming: 5 bases; junction bases outside the gene matches: 11. This CDR3 is built from 15 residues. CDR3 in DNA: TGTGCCTGGGGCCCGCCAGGGGGCTTCCACAATGAGCAGTTCTTC. This encodes CAWGPPGGFHNEQFF.

In this sample, this clonotype turned up many times. V is TRBV9 and J is TRBJ2-1; 8 bases line up with TRBD1. Germline V CDR1 and CDR2: SGDLS, YYNGEE. V shed 4 bases and J 2 bases; nucleotides not matched to a gene: 14. This CDR3 has 18 amino acids. DNA for the CDR3: TGTGCCAGCAGCTCCGCTTATTGGACAGGGTCCCCCTACAATGAGCAGTTCTTC. As protein: CASSSAYWTGSPYNEQFF. The complete variable domain, with remaining parts taken from reference TRBV9 and TRBJ2-1, reads DSGVTQTPKHLITATGQRVTLRCSPRSGDLSVYWYQQSLDQGLQFLIQYYNGEERAKGNILERFSAQQFPDLHSELNLSSLELGDSALYFCASSSAYWTGSPYNEQFFGPGTRLTVL.

Concerning this clonotype: A single base separates this from a much larger clone, so it may be a read error. The genes are TRBV27 and TRBJ1-6, with 10 bases aligning to TRBD1. Germline CDR1 is MNHEY and CDR2 is SMNVEV (reference sequence). V gave up 9 bases and J gave up 11 bases; unmatched junction bases: 4. The CDR3 is made up of 12 amino acids. The chain's CDR3 is CASRDRGPPLHF. CDR3 nucleotide sequence: TGTGCCAGTCGGGACAGGGGTCCACCCCTCCACTTT.

This clonotype was recorded many times. The V call is TRBV28, the J call TRBJ1-1; 9 bases agree with TRBD1. CDR1 MDHEN and CDR2 SYDVKM come from the germline V gene. The ends lost 4 bases at V and 6 bases at J; junction bases unmatched: 6. The CDR3 runs to 14 residues. In nucleotides, the CDR3 is TGTGCCAGCAGTTCGAACAGGGGGCGTTCTGAAGCTTTCTTT. It is translated as CASSSNRGRSEAFF.

This clonotype has more than one count but fewer than ten. This CDR3 reads CASSPPALEGETQYF. The CDR3 DNA is TGTGCCAGCTCACCACCGGCCCTCGAGGGGGAGACCCAGTACTTC. The V call is TRBV18, the J call TRBJ2-5, with D possibly being TRBD1 or TRBD2 (5 bases each). CDR3 length: 15 amino acids. Germline CDR1 reads KGHSH; CDR2 reads LQKENI. V dropped 0 bases and J dropped 5 bases, with 13 bases sitting between them.

The sample holds a few counts of this clonotype. V is TRBV30 and J is TRBJ2-1; D is perhaps TRBD1 (7 bases). Trimming stripped 3 bases from V and 3 bases from J, with 21 bases between. CDR1 GTSNPN and CDR2 SVGIG come from the germline V gene (reference sequence). The CDR3 loop spans 17 amino acids. CDR3 in amino acids: CAWSPQGGPYIYNEQFF. In DNA form, the CDR3 reads TGTGCCTGGAGCCCCCAGGGGGGCCCTTATATCTACAATGAGCAGTTCTTC.

Many counts were recorded for this clonotype. This chain connects TRBV14 to TRBJ2-1, with 7 bases fitting TRBD2. Germline lookup yields CDR1 SGHDN and CDR2 FVKESK. After removal of 7 bases from V and 8 bases from J, the junction contained 11 bases not matched to a gene. The CDR3 spans 14 residues. The CDR3: CASTPKGREYEQFF. The CDR3 DNA is TGTGCCAGCACCCCGAAAGGGCGGGAGTATGAGCAGTTCTTC.

The V and J genes are TRBV7-9 and TRBJ2-7; D not certain. V shed 4 bases and J shed 4 bases, with 11 bases lying between them. CDR3 length equals 13 residues. Germline values: CDR1 SEHNR, CDR2 FQNEAQ (reference sequence). CDR3 sequence reads: CASSSPNRYEQYF. The CDR3 DNA reads TGTGCCAGCAGCTCACCAAACAGATACGAGCAGTACTTC.

There are a few counts of this clonotype. The chain recombines TRBV7-9 with TRBJ2-3; TRBD2 aligns across 12 bases. The CDR3 is 15 amino acids. Losses at the gene ends were 4 bases for V and 8 bases for J; bases not matched to a gene: 7. The germline gives CDR1 SEHNR, CDR2 FQNEAQ (reference sequence). Written as DNA, the CDR3 is TGTGCCAGCAGCTCAGGACTAGCGGGATGGGGTACGCAGTATTTT. The encoded protein is CASSSGLAGWGTQYF.